The next 2 T cell receptor beta chains were all read from a single sample in a study of response to subunit inactivated influenza vaccine. Each CDR3 protein is one row after TCRdb ran MiXCR on the RT-PCR reads. The sample shows 490,000 or so distinct CDR3 sequences, about 7.6% of them seen only once. The sample in question was PBMCs from blood, obtained less than 30 months after vaccination. The receptor source for this set is a man aged 45 to 70 who received an inactivated influenza vaccine.

This clonotype was detected ten times or more. This chain links TRBV10-3 with TRBJ2-3; a weak D match, TRBD2 (6 bases). V lost 10 bases, J lost 3 bases, and 8 bases lay in between. CDR3 length: 11 amino acids. Germline V gene data show CDR1 as ENHRY and CDR2 as SYGVKD. The CDR3 is CATGATDTQYF. Written as DNA, the CDR3 is TGTGCCACGGGAGCGACAGATACGCAGTATTTT.

Only a few counts were recorded for this clonotype. The rearrangement uses TRBV28 and TRBJ1-2; tentative D call: TRBD1 (6 bases). The CDR3 contains 13 residues. From germline, CDR1 is MDHEN and CDR2 SYDVKM. Deletions cut 5 bases from V and 7 bases from J, with 14 bases between. The CDR3 DNA reads TGTGCCAGCAGTCTCCCAGGGGCGGCTGGCTACACCTTC. It yields the protein CASSLPGAAGYTF.